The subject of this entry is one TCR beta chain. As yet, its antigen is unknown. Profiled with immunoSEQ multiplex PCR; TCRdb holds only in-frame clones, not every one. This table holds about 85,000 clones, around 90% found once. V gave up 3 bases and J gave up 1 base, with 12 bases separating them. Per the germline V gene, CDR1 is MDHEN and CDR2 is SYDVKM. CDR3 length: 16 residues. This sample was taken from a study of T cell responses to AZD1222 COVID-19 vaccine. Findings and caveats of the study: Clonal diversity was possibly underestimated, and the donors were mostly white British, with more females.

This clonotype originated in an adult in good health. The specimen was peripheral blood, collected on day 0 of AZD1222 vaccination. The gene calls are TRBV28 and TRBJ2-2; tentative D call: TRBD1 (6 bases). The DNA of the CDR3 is TGTGCCAGCAGTTTGCCTGGGGGCGAGAACACCGGGGAGCTGTTTTTT. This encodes CASSLPGGENTGELFF.